The subject of this entry is one T cell receptor (beta chain). The PCR had 60 Vbeta and 13 Jbeta primers. Assay: immunoSEQ multiplex PCR; the TCRdb copy retains only in-frame clones and omits some. The data show about 120,000 clones, 55% to 75% seen once. This sample stems from a study of cytomegalovirus exposure and HLA in healthy donors. V was trimmed by 7 bases and J by 6 bases, leaving 18 bases between them. The CDR3 consists of 14 residues. Germline CDR1 and CDR2: MNHNS and SASEGT. V usage is TRBV6-1 and J usage is TRBJ1-2; possibly TRBD1 for D (6 bases). This TCR derives from a man between 25 and 39 years old in good health and CMV-seropositive. The specimen was PBMCs. The CDR3 protein is CASKGEGGSDGYTF. The CDR3 nucleotides read TGTGCCAGCAAGGGGGAAGGAGGTTCCGATGGCTACACCTTC.